A single sample is the source of the 27 T cell receptor beta chains below, sequenced in a study of cytomegalovirus exposure and HLA in healthy donors. A multiplex PCR was run with 60 Vbeta primers and 13 Jbeta primers. Sequencing was performed with immunoSEQ multiplex PCR; in TCRdb, only in-frame clones are kept and a portion is missing. The table lists fewer than 120,000 clones, about three quarters of them singletons. The sample consisted of PBMCs. The source is a woman in her sixties in good health and CMV-seropositive.

V gene TRBV4-2 combines with J gene TRBJ2-7; D may be TRBD2 (6 bases). The CDR3 contains 16 residues. Germline V gives CDR1 LGHNA, CDR2 YNFKEQ. With 4 bases removed from V and 6 bases from J, the gap between germline ends came to 22 bases. The CDR3 spells CASSPYRAGPAFEQYF. CDR3 DNA sequence: TGTGCCAGCAGCCCGTACCGAGCGGGCCCGGCTTTCGAGCAGTACTTC.

The V call is TRBV28, the J call TRBJ2-7; TRBD1 matches 10 bases. The length of the CDR3 is 15 residues. Per the germline V gene, CDR1 is MDHEN and CDR2 is SYDVKM. Trimming took 5 bases from V and 7 from J; bases not matched to a gene: 11. CDR3 nucleotide sequence: TGTGCCAGCAGTACGCCGGGACAGGGGACCGGAGAGCAGTACTTC. Encoded protein: CASSTPGQGTGEQYF.

V gene TRBV6-4 combines with J gene TRBJ1-6; D is undetermined. Germline CDR1 MRHNA, CDR2 SNTAGT. CDR3 length: 9 amino acids. V was pared by 8 bases and J by 13 bases, with 6 bases between. The CDR3 sequence: CASPYPLHF. CDR3 bases: TGTGCCAGCCCGTATCCCCTCCACTTT.

CDR3 region: CASKLGGESYEQYF. For the CDR3, the DNA is TGTGCCAGCAAGTTAGGCGGGGAGTCCTACGAGCAGTACTTC. The rearrangement links TRBV28 to TRBJ2-7; the D gene is possibly TRBD2 (6 bases). The germline V and J ends were trimmed by 7 bases and 1 base, with 14 bases remaining between them. From germline, CDR1 is MDHEN and CDR2 SYDVKM. CDR3 length: 14 amino acids.

The chain carries TRBV19 and TRBJ2-7, with 11 bases identical to TRBD2. Germline-derived CDR1 and CDR2 are LNHDA and SQIVND (reference sequence). This CDR3 is built from 14 residues. Trimming removed 4 bases from V and 3 bases from J; junction bases left unmatched: 2. In nucleotides, the CDR3 is TGTGCCAGTAGTACGGGACTAGCGGTCTACGAGCAGTACTTC. The encoded protein is CASSTGLAVYEQYF.

The V call is TRBV10-2, the J call TRBJ2-1; 10 nucleotides match TRBD2. V lost 6 bases and J lost 5; bases outside the gene matches: 10. The V gene's germline CDR1 is WSHSY and CDR2 SAAADI. This CDR3 has 16 amino acids. This CDR3 reads CASSYGLGLADNEQFF. The CDR3, as DNA: TGCGCCAGCAGCTACGGTTTAGGACTAGCGGACAATGAGCAGTTCTTC.

V usage is TRBV7-9 and J usage is TRBJ1-2; the D gene is possibly TRBD1 (6 bases). The CDR3 is 14 residues long. Trimming stripped 2 bases from V and 2 bases from J, with 9 bases between. The germline gives CDR1 SEHNR, CDR2 FQNEAQ (reference sequence). The DNA of the CDR3 is TGTGCCAGCAGCTTAATGGACAGCAACTATGGCTACACCTTC. Translated: CASSLMDSNYGYTF.

The chain employs TRBV5-4 and TRBJ1-2, with no clear D. The germline V and J ends were trimmed by 1 base and 1 base, with 8 bases remaining between them. The CDR3 runs 14 residues. CDR1 and CDR2 from the germline V gene are SGHNT and YYREEE (reference sequence). The CDR3 protein is CASSLPRHNYGYTF. DNA of the CDR3: TGTGCCAGCAGCTTGCCAAGACATAACTATGGCTACACCTTC.

The genes are TRBV2 and TRBJ2-7, with 8 bases identical to TRBD2. The germline V gene has CDR1 SNHLY and CDR2 FYNNEI. J gave up 3 bases and V 6 bases, and 4 bases lay outside the gene matches. This CDR3 is 13 amino acids long. CDR3 sequence: CASRWAGGYEQYF. The DNA for the CDR3 is TGTGCCAGCAGGTGGGCGGGAGGCTACGAGCAGTACTTC.

The chain recombines TRBV25-1 with TRBJ2-3, with D possibly matching TRBD1 (6 bases). V was pared by 7 bases and J by 11 bases, with 13 bases between. Germline CDR1 MGHDK, CDR2 SYGVNS. CDR3 length: 11 amino acids. The chain's CDR3 is CASTAMGQQYF. DNA of the CDR3: TGTGCCAGCACCGCAATGGGACAGCAGTATTTT.

CDR3 in amino acids: CASSLTSDTQYF. The CDR3 region has the DNA TGTGCCAGCAGCCTCACTAGTGATACGCAGTATTTT. The chain is built from TRBV7-9 and TRBJ2-3; possibly TRBD2 for D (5 bases). The CDR3 is made up of 12 amino acids. The V end lost 5 bases, the J end lost 6 bases, and 9 bases lay between the germline ends. From germline, CDR1 is SEHNR and CDR2 FQNEAQ (reference sequence). The variable domain in full, with the rest retrieved from reference TRBV7-9 and TRBJ2-3, is DTGVSQNPRHKITKRGQNVTFRCDPISEHNRLYWYRQTLGQGPEFLTYFQNEAQLEKSRLLSDRFSAERPKGSFSTLEIQRTEQGDSAMYLCASSLTSDTQYFGPGTRLTVL.

J is TRBJ2-7 and V is TRBV4-1; 9 bases agree with TRBD1. J lost 3 bases, V lost 3 bases, and 9 bases had no gene match. This CDR3 comprises 16 residues. The V gene's germline CDR1 is MGHRA and CDR2 YSYEKL. CDR3 nucleotides: TGCGCCAGCAGCCACACGTACCGGGACAGGGTCTACGAGCAGTACTTC. As protein: CASSHTYRDRVYEQYF.

This clone showed up just a few times. J is TRBJ1-1 and V is TRBV28; D may be TRBD1 (5 bases). The CDR3 sequence is 11 residues long. Trimming cost V 4 bases and J 6 bases, with 6 bases left between them. Germline loops: CDR1 MDHEN, CDR2 SYDVKM. The CDR3 coding sequence is TGTGCCAGCAGTTGGGGGGCTGAAGCTTTCTTT. Protein: CASSWGAEAFF.

This rearrangement joins TRBV18 to TRBJ2-1; D is perhaps TRBD1 (5 bases). CDR1 is KGHSH and CDR2 is LQKENI in the germline V gene. The CDR3 is made up of 13 amino acids. Trimming took 2 bases from V and 7 from J, leaving 9 bases between them. The CDR3 is CASSPVGDNEQFF. The CDR3 DNA sequence: TGTGCCAGCTCACCAGTAGGGGATAATGAGCAGTTCTTC.

The chain employs TRBV5-1 and TRBJ2-5; TRBD2 agrees at 7 bases. With 4 bases clipped from V and 6 bases from J, the junction kept 12 bases outside the gene matches. Germline lookup yields CDR1 SGHRS and CDR2 YFSETQ. CDR3 length equals 15 residues. The CDR3 nucleotides read TGCGCCAGCAGCCCGACCCAGCGGGACCTTAAGACCCAGTACTTC. Its translation: CASSPTQRDLKTQYF.

The rearrangement uses TRBV27 and TRBJ2-2, with 7 bases that match TRBD1. The germline CDR1 and CDR2 sequences are MNHEY and SMNVEV (reference sequence). With V trimmed by 2 bases and J by 4 bases, 7 bases remained unmatched. This CDR3 comprises 16 residues. The CDR3 loop is CASSLIWDRATGELFF. The CDR3 nucleotides read TGTGCCAGCAGTTTAATTTGGGACAGAGCCACCGGGGAGCTGTTTTTT.

A few counts support this clone. The DNA of the CDR3 is TGTGCCAGCAGGAAGACTAGCGGGAGGCGGTACGAGCAGTACTTC. It translates to CASRKTSGRRYEQYF. V usage is TRBV6-1 and J usage is TRBJ2-7; 13 bases line up with TRBD2. Germline values: CDR1 MNHNS, CDR2 SASEGT. With 6 bases clipped from V and 4 bases from J, the junction kept 6 bases outside the gene matches. The length of the CDR3 is 15 residues.

The V call is TRBV28, the J call TRBJ2-1; D is perhaps TRBD1 (6 bases). The V end lost 7 bases, the J end lost 5 bases, and 18 bases lay between the germline ends. CDR3 size: 15 residues. Germline V gene data show CDR1 as MDHEN and CDR2 as SYDVKM. The CDR3 sequence: CASTSNRDINNEQFF. Written as DNA, the CDR3 is TGTGCCAGCACTTCTAACCGGGACATAAACAATGAGCAGTTCTTC.

The rearrangement uses TRBV5-1 and TRBJ1-2; D is perhaps TRBD1 (5 bases). The V gene's germline CDR1 is SGHRS and CDR2 YFSETQ. The CDR3 is 16 amino acids. Trimming stripped 0 bases from V and 2 bases from J, with 14 bases between. For the CDR3, the DNA is TGCGCCAGCAGCTTGGCCCCGGGGGTGGCGAACTATGGCTACACCTTC. It yields the protein CASSLAPGVANYGYTF.

The chain uses TRBV11-2 and TRBJ1-2; D gene unclear. This CDR3 is 14 amino acids long. Trimming cost V 5 bases and J 3 bases, with 13 bases left between them. CDR1 is SGHAT, CDR2 FQNNGV, per germline. The CDR3 loop is CASSPLRPDYGYTF. The CDR3 bases are TGTGCCAGCAGCCCCCTTCGTCCGGACTATGGCTACACCTTC.

This rearrangement joins TRBV5-1 to TRBJ2-3; a weak D match, TRBD2 (6 bases). Germline V gene sequence: CDR1 SGHRS, CDR2 YFSETQ. The length of the CDR3 is 14 residues. V was pared by 0 bases and J by 5 bases, with 10 bases between. Written as DNA, the CDR3 is TGCGCCAGCAGCTTGGAGCGGGTGGGAGATACGCAGTATTTT. It translates to CASSLERVGDTQYF. Filled out from reference TRBV5-1 and TRBJ2-3, the complete variable domain reads KAGVTQTPRYLIKTRGQQVTLSCSPISGHRSVSWYQQTPGQGLQFLFEYFSETQRNKGNFPGRFSGRQFSNSRSEMNVSTLELGDSALYLCASSLERVGDTQYFGPGTRLTVL.

CDR3: CASRSGVLTEAFF. In DNA, the CDR3 is TGTGCCAGCAGGTCAGGGGTTTTGACTGAAGCTTTCTTT. This chain uses TRBV27 with TRBJ1-1; TRBD1 might be the D (6 bases). Deletions cut 6 bases from V and 5 bases from J, with 13 bases between. The V gene's germline CDR1 is MNHEY and CDR2 SMNVEV (reference sequence). CDR3 size: 13 residues.

V is TRBV9 and J is TRBJ2-7; 9 positions agree with TRBD1. V was clipped by 3 bases and J by 0 bases; unmatched bases: 4. The CDR3 spans 15 residues. CDR1 SGDLS and CDR2 YYNGEE come from the germline V gene. CDR3 loop: CASSEGQGVSYEQYF. The CDR3 nucleotides are TGTGCCAGCAGCGAGGGACAGGGAGTCTCCTACGAGCAGTACTTC. Filled out from reference TRBV9 and TRBJ2-7, the complete variable domain reads DSGVTQTPKHLITATGQRVTLRCSPRSGDLSVYWYQQSLDQGLQFLIQYYNGEERAKGNILERFSAQQFPDLHSELNLSSLELGDSALYFCASSEGQGVSYEQYFGPGTRLTVT.

This chain uses TRBV28 with TRBJ2-1; 7 bases match TRBD1. V trimming: 3 bases; J trimming: 5 bases; junction bases outside the gene matches: 7. The CDR3 loop spans 15 amino acids. Germline CDR1 MDHEN, CDR2 SYDVKM. DNA for the CDR3: TGTGCCAGCAGTTTGCGAGACAGGGATGACAATGAGCAGTTCTTC. Its translation: CASSLRDRDDNEQFF.

This clone was counted between two and nine times. The V gene is TRBV7-9, the J gene TRBJ1-1; a weak D match, TRBD1 (5 bases). The CDR3 length is 15 residues. From germline, CDR1 is SEHNR and CDR2 FQNEAQ (reference sequence). V was pared by 5 bases and J by 4 bases, with 17 bases between. The CDR3 coding sequence is TGTGCCAGCAGCCCCCGGGGGAGTGGGAGCACTGAAGCTTTCTTT. This gives the protein CASSPRGSGSTEAFF.

Comment on this clone: Other DNA sequences of this sample code for an identical CDR3. The chain carries TRBV5-1 and TRBJ2-1, with D possibly being TRBD1 (6 bases). With 2 bases removed from V and 0 bases from J, the gap between germline ends came to 9 bases. Germline values: CDR1 SGHRS, CDR2 YFSETQ. CDR3 length equals 15 residues. The chain's CDR3 is CASSLQGSSYNEQFF. The DNA of the CDR3 is TGCGCCAGCAGCTTACAGGGTAGCTCCTACAATGAGCAGTTCTTC. Using reference TRBV5-1 and TRBJ2-1 for the parts outside the CDR3, the full variable domain is KAGVTQTPRYLIKTRGQQVTLSCSPISGHRSVSWYQQTPGQGLQFLFEYFSETQRNKGNFPGRFSGRQFSNSRSEMNVSTLELGDSALYLCASSLQGSSYNEQFFGPGTRLTVL.

V gene TRBV27 combines with J gene TRBJ1-5; D is possibly TRBD1 (5 bases). The V end was cut by 6 bases, the J end by 9 bases, with 18 bases between. CDR1 and CDR2 from the germline V gene are MNHEY and SMNVEV (reference sequence). The CDR3 has 14 residues. As DNA, the CDR3 is TGTGCCAGCAGCCTTGCGGGGGGGAATTCGCCCCAGCATTTT. Protein: CASSLAGGNSPQHF.